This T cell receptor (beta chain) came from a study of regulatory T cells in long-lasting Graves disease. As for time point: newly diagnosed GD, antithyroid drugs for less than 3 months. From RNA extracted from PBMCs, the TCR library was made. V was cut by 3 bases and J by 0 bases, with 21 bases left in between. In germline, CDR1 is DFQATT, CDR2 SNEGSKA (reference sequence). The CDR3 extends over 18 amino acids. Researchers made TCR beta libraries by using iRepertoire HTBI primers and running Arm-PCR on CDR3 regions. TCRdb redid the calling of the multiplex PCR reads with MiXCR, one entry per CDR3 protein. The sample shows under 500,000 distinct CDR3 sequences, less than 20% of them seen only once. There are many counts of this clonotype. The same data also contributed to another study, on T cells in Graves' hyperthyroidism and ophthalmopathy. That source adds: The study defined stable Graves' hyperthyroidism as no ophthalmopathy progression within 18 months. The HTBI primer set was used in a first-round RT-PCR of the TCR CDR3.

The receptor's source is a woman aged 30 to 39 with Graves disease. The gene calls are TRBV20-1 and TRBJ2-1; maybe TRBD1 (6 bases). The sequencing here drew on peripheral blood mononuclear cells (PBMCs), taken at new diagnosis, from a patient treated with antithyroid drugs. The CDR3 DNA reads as TGCAGTGCTAGCTCCGACAGGACCGACATACGCTCCTACAATGAGCAGTTCTTC. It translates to CSASSDRTDIRSYNEQFF.